Listed below are T cell receptor beta chains from one sample, sequenced in a study of radiotherapy plus CTLA-4 blockade in lung cancer. Some clones are missing from TCRdb's copy, which holds only in-frame ones; the method was immunoSEQ multiplex PCR. The sample records roughly 69,000 clones, about 72% being singletons. This specimen was peripheral blood, taken from a patient treated with radiotherapy plus ipilimumab. These receptors were taken from a human donor with non-small cell lung cancer whose response to radiotherapy plus ipilimumab could not be evaluated. Some clones in this sample may be carry-over from other donors' samples. CDR3s include the opening cysteine and the closing phenylalanine or tryptophan. The D gene is left open where the match is weak. Rows may omit the clone size; those that give it use once, few, many or a size class.

J gene,CDR3 length,clone size,V gene,D gene,CDR3 DNA,CDR3 protein
TRBJ2-3,13,.,TRBV4-1,.,TGCGCCAGCAGCCAAGACTCGAGGGATACGCAGTATTTT,CASSQDSRDTQYF
TRBJ1-2,12,.,TRBV2,TRBD1,TGTGCCAGTTCGACAGGGGGAGATGGCTACACCTTC,CASSTGGDGYTF
TRBJ1-2,13,.,TRBV18,.,TGTGCCAGCTCACCGAACGAGGACTATGGCTACACCTTC,CASSPNEDYGYTF
TRBJ2-3,15,.,TRBV15,TRBD1,TGTGCCACCAACAGACAGGGCTGGGGCACAGATACGCAGTATTTT,CATNRQGWGTDTQYF
TRBJ1-2,14,.,TRBV6-5,.,TGTGCCAGCAGCCTAATGCAGGGCAACTATGGCTACACCTTC,CASSLMQGNYGYTF
TRBJ2-1,13,.,TRBV4-3,.,TGCGCCAGCAGCCAAGATGCCCTCAGGGAGCAGTTCTTC,CASSQDALREQFF
TRBJ1-5,13,.,TRBV28,.,TGTGCCAGCAGTTACGGAGCGGATCAGCCCCAGCATTTT,CASSYGADQPQHF
TRBJ1-1,13,.,TRBV5-1,.,TGCGCCAGCAGCTTGGGAGCAGGCACTGAAGCTTTCTTT,CASSLGAGTEAFF
TRBJ2-1,17,.,TRBV4-2,TRBD2,TGTGCCAGCAGCCCCGAACTAGCGGGGGGGGTTTACAATGAGCAGTTCTTC,CASSPELAGGVYNEQFF
TRBJ1-5,12,.,TRBV28,TRBD1,TGTGCCAGCCAAGGGGGCGATCAGCCCCAGCATTTT,CASQGGDQPQHF
TRBJ2-5,13,few,TRBV9,.,TGTGCCAGCAGCGTAGAGGGGAGGGAGACCCAGTACTTC,CASSVEGRETQYF
TRBJ2-2,15,.,TRBV4-1,.,TGCGCCAGCAGCCAAGCCCTTCCGTCTATCGGGGAGCTGTTTTTT,CASSQALPSIGELFF
TRBJ1-1,14,.,TRBV9,.,TGTGCCAGCAGCGACCTCCGGAGATCCACTGAAGCTTTCTTT,CASSDLRRSTEAFF
TRBJ1-5,14,.,TRBV5-1,.,TGCGTCAGCAGCTTGGGAGGTCAGAACAATCCCCAGCATTTT,CVSSLGGQNNPQHF
TRBJ1-6,16,.,TRBV19,TRBD1,TGTGCCAGTAGCCGAACCCCACAGGGGGCAGGGTCACCCCTCCACTTT,CASSRTPQGAGSPLHF
TRBJ1-1,15,.,TRBV25-1,.,TGTGCCAGCAGTGAAGGGACATGGGGGTCGGCTGAAGCTTTCTTT,CASSEGTWGSAEAFF
TRBJ1-1,18,.,TRBV5-1,.,TGCGCCAGCAGCCCCCCGACAGCCTCGGACAGATACGGCACTGAAGCTTTCTTT,CASSPPTASDRYGTEAFF
TRBJ2-5,14,few,TRBV5-1,.,TGCGCCAGCAGCTTGGTTGGCAGGGTGGAGACCCAGTACTTC,CASSLVGRVETQYF
TRBJ1-1,18,.,TRBV7-2,.,TGTGCCAGCAGCTTTCGACGGGAGCGATTTCCGGCGAACACTGAAGCTTTCTTT,CASSFRRERFPANTEAFF
TRBJ2-7,14,.,TRBV6-1,.,TGTGCCGCTCAGGGCGGGGGCGCGGGGTACGAGCAGTACTTC,CAAQGGGAGYEQYF
TRBJ1-1,17,.,TRBV28,TRBD1,TGTGCCAGCAGTAGTCCGGGACAGGTTAGCATGAACACTGAAGCTTTCTTT,CASSSPGQVSMNTEAFF
TRBJ1-2,14,.,TRBV13,.,TGTGCCAGCAGCTTGCGGGCACGGAGCTATGGCTACACCTTC,CASSLRARSYGYTF
TRBJ2-1,14,.,TRBV28,.,TGTGCCAGCAGTTTATTGCTGAGCTACAATGAGCAGTTCTTC,CASSLLLSYNEQFF
TRBJ1-3,13,.,TRBV4-1,.,TGCGCCAGCAGCCAAGTTCAGGGAAACACCATATATTTT,CASSQVQGNTIYF
TRBJ2-5,14,.,TRBV18,TRBD1,TGTGCCAGCTCACGACAGGGTTACCAAGAGACCCAGTACTTC,CASSRQGYQETQYF
TRBJ2-5,15,.,TRBV9,TRBD1,TGTGCCAGCAGCACCGAGACAGGGGGTCAAGAGACCCAGTACTTC,CASSTETGGQETQYF
TRBJ2-7,14,.,TRBV5-1,.,TGCGCCAGCAGCTTGCGGCAGGGATCCTACGAGCAGTACTTC,CASSLRQGSYEQYF
TRBJ2-7,14,few,TRBV7-2,TRBD2,TGTGCCAGCAGTTCGGTCGAGGGTAGCGGGGGGACCTCCTTC,CASSSVEGSGGTSF
TRBJ1-1,18,.,TRBV5-1,TRBD1,TGCGCCAGCAGCTTTACTTCCGGGACAGGGTTGGGAGGCACTGAAGCTTTCTTT,CASSFTSGTGLGGTEAFF
TRBJ1-5,15,.,TRBV6-5,.,TGTGCCAGCAGCTTAGGGGGGGGGCGGGGTCAGCCCCAGCATTTT,CASSLGGGRGQPQHF
TRBJ2-2,15,.,TRBV27,TRBD1,TGTGCCAGCAGTTCGGACAGGGGGGGCACCGGGGAGCTGTTTTTT,CASSSDRGGTGELFF
TRBJ2-5,17,.,TRBV7-2,TRBD2,TGTGCCAGCAGCTTAGGACTAGCGGGGGGGCAGAAAGAGACCCAGTACTTC,CASSLGLAGGQKETQYF
TRBJ1-1,16,.,TRBV5-1,.,TGCGCCAGCAGCTTGGCCCGGACAGCCGAGAACACTGAAGCTTTCTTT,CASSLARTAENTEAFF
TRBJ2-7,17,once,TRBV4-3,TRBD2,TGCGCCAGCAGCCAATCCCTACTAGCGGGGGGTCCCTACGAGCAGTACTTC,CASSQSLLAGGPYEQYF
TRBJ1-6,15,.,TRBV10-3,.,TGTGCCATCAGTGATGGGGCAGGGTCGGACTCACCCCTCCACTTT,CAISDGAGSDSPLHF
TRBJ1-2,13,.,TRBV28,TRBD1,TGTGCCAGCAGGAACGACAGGGCTCAAGGCTACACCTTC,CASRNDRAQGYTF
TRBJ2-5,18,.,TRBV7-4,TRBD2,TGTGCCAGCAGCTTAGCGGGGCTCCTAGCGGGGGGACAAGAGACCCAGTACTTC,CASSLAGLLAGGQETQYF
TRBJ2-5,14,few,TRBV19,.,TGTGCCAGTAGTACCTTACAGGGCGAAGAGACCCAGTACTTC,CASSTLQGEETQYF
TRBJ1-6,16,.,TRBV5-4,TRBD1,TGTGCCAGCAGTGTGTCCCAGGGGGCTGATAATTCACCCCTCCACTTT,CASSVSQGADNSPLHF
TRBJ1-1,13,once,TRBV27,.,TGTGCCAGCAGTCTCGCCCGGGGTACTGAAGCTTTCTTT,CASSLARGTEAFF